This T cell receptor beta chain was obtained from a study of human CD8 memory T cell subsets. Study-wide points: There was only minimal overlap between the repertoires of stem-like memory and precursor exhausted T cells. Chao1 estimates suggested stem-like memory T cells were more diverse than precursor exhausted T cells.

With respect to this clonotype: The antigen is undetermined.

By negative magnetic separation, total CD8+ T cells were enriched. Germline V gene sequence: CDR1 MDHEN, CDR2 SYDVKM. The CDR3 length is 11 residues. A UMI-labeled 5' RACE approach was the method that produced the TCR beta libraries. Reanalyzing the 5' RACE reads, TCRdb keeps one entry per CDR3 protein, without DNA. This sample carries several thousand distinct CDR3 sequences, with around a quarter going to the ten biggest clones. The chain joins TRBV28 to TRBJ1-1. This clonotype was obtained from a human donor in good health. Sequences were obtained from CD8+ T cells from PBMCs. CDR3 in amino acids: CASNTYTEAFF. The variable domain in full, with the rest retrieved from reference TRBV28 and TRBJ1-1, is DVKVTQSSRYLVKRTGEKVFLECVQDMDHENMFWYRQDPGLGLRLIYFSYDVKMKEKGDIPEGYSVSREKKERFSLILESASTNQTSMYLCASNTYTEAFFGQGTRLTVV.